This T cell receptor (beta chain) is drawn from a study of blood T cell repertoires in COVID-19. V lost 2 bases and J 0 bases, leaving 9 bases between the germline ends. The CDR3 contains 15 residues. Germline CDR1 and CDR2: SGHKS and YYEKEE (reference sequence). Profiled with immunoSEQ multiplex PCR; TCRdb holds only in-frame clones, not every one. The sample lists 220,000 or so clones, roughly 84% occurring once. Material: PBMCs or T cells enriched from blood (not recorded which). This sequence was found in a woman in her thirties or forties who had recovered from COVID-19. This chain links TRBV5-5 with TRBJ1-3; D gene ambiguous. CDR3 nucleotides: TGTGCCAGCAGCTTTAGCTCGAGCTCTGGAAACACCATATATTTT. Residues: CASSFSSSSGNTIYF.